These T cell receptor beta chains were read from a single sample in a study of cytomegalovirus exposure and HLA in healthy donors. Clones were read by immunoSEQ multiplex PCR, and TCRdb kept only the in-frame ones, dropping some. Of under 150,000 clones in the sample, roughly three fifths were seen once. The sequencing input was PBMCs. Receptor source: a woman in her forties in good health and CMV-seropositive. Both conserved end residues are part of each CDR3. Fields, in order: clone size, D gene, V gene, J gene, CDR3 DNA, CDR3 protein. D genes are given only for firm matches. Expanded clones are given a class, and other clones once, few, many or no size at all.

.	TRBD2	TRBV19	TRBJ2-1	TGTGCCAGTACCCAACGACTAGCGGGTGCCTACAATGAGCAGTTCTTC	CASTQRLAGAYNEQFF
few	TRBD1	TRBV19	TRBJ2-7	TGTGCCAGTAGCCCGGGACAGGGGGTTTACGAGCAGTACTTC	CASSPGQGVYEQYF
few	.	TRBV27	TRBJ2-3	TGTGCCAGCAGTTTATCGGTGGGGCCGAGCACAGATACGCAGTATTTT	CASSLSVGPSTDTQYF
.	.	TRBV7-2	TRBJ2-1	TGTGCCAGCAGCTTAGTTACGGGAGCAAGTGAGCAGTTCTTC	CASSLVTGASEQFF
.	TRBD2	TRBV15	TRBJ2-1	TGTGCCACCAGCAGAGACCCTAGCGGCAACAATGAGCAGTTCTTC	CATSRDPSGNNEQFF
.	.	TRBV27	TRBJ1-1	TGTGCCAGCAGTTTATGGTTGCGGACTGAAGCTTTCTTT	CASSLWLRTEAFF
.	TRBD2	TRBV18	TRBJ2-1	TGTGCCAGCTCACCCCAAGCGGGGGACTACAATGAGCAGTTCTTC	CASSPQAGDYNEQFF
.	.	TRBV30	TRBJ2-7	TGTGCCGGGTCGGAGGGCTACGAGCAGTACTTC	CAGSEGYEQYF
.	.	TRBV5-1	TRBJ2-3	TGCGCCAGCAGCTTGGGGGGGGAGACAGATACGCAGTATTTT	CASSLGGETDTQYF
.	TRBD1	TRBV25-1	TRBJ2-1	TGTGCCTCACAGGCCCCGGGACAGGGCGTCAATGAGCAGTTCTTC	CASQAPGQGVNEQFF
.	.	TRBV7-2	TRBJ1-2	TGTGCCAGCAGTCGGGCCCCGACAGGCCCTAACTATGGCTACACCTTC	CASSRAPTGPNYGYTF
few	.	TRBV27	TRBJ1-2	TGTGCCAGCAGTTTCACAGGAGTGGATGGCTACACCTTC	CASSFTGVDGYTF
.	.	TRBV2	TRBJ1-5	TGTGCCAGCAGTGCAGGGAATCAGCCCCAGCATTTT	CASSAGNQPQHF
.	.	TRBV19	TRBJ1-1	TGTGCCAGTAGTGACAATCGGGGAACTGAAGCTTTCTTT	CASSDNRGTEAFF
.	.	TRBV10-3	TRBJ2-3	TGTGCCATCAGTGTGAGGGTCGAAGATACGCAGTATTTT	CAISVRVEDTQYF
.	TRBD2	TRBV29-1	TRBJ2-7	TGCAGCGTTGAGACTAGCGGATTCTCCTACGAGCAGTACTTC	CSVETSGFSYEQYF
.	.	TRBV20-1	TRBJ1-1	TGCAGTGCTCGTCCAGGAACTGAAGCTTTCTTT	CSARPGTEAFF
few	TRBD1	TRBV7-8	TRBJ2-2	TGTGCCAGCAGACCCACACGGACAGGAGAGACCGGGGAGCTGTTTTTT	CASRPTRTGETGELFF
once	.	TRBV4-1	TRBJ2-7	TGCGCCAGCAGCCAAGAGGGGAGGGGGATCGAGCAGTACTTC	CASSQEGRGIEQYF
.	.	TRBV5-8	TRBJ2-2	TGTGCCAGCAGCTACCTCGGGGAGGTGGCGAACACCGGGGAGCTGTTTTTT	CASSYLGEVANTGELFF
once	TRBD1	TRBV9	TRBJ2-5	TGTGCCAGCAGCGTGACAGGGGGCATATTGGAGACCCAGTACTTC	CASSVTGGILETQYF
few	TRBD2	TRBV27	TRBJ2-5	TGTGCCAGCAGTTCCCGCCTGGTAGCGGGAGAGAAACAAGAGACCCAGTACTTC	CASSSRLVAGEKQETQYF
once	.	TRBV7-9	TRBJ2-5	TGTGCCAGCAGCTCGACGACGGGGCAAGAGACCCAGTACTTC	CASSSTTGQETQYF
.	.	TRBV4-2	TRBJ2-3	TGTGCCAGCAGTCCCAATAGCGGCACAGATACGCAGTATTTT	CASSPNSGTDTQYF
.	TRBD1	TRBV19	TRBJ1-1	TGTGCCAGTAGTATAGACCCTTCCGGGACAGGGGCCAAAGCTTTCTTT	CASSIDPSGTGAKAFF
once	.	TRBV30	TRBJ2-3	TGTGCCTGGAGACTAGCAGGTCCCACAGATACGCAGTATTTT	CAWRLAGPTDTQYF
few	.	TRBV7-2	TRBJ2-7	TGTGCCAGCAGCTTAGATCGGGTTCTCGCCTACGAGCAGTACTTC	CASSLDRVLAYEQYF
once	TRBD1	TRBV5-1	TRBJ2-7	TGCGCCAGCAGCCAGGCTACGGACAGGGGGGACGAGCAGTACTTC	CASSQATDRGDEQYF
.	.	TRBV16	TRBJ1-2	TGTGCCAGCAGCCAAGGGGGCACGAGACTAGCGGGGTTCTATGGCTACACCTTC	CASSQGGTRLAGFYGYTF
.	TRBD2	TRBV4-2	TRBJ2-3	TGTGCCAGCAGCCAAGCGACTAGCGGGAGGGAGGCAGATACGCAGTATTTT	CASSQATSGREADTQYF
.	.	TRBV7-9	TRBJ2-5	TGTGCCAGCAGCTTAAGCACAGGCGAGACCCAGTACTTC	CASSLSTGETQYF
.	TRBD1	TRBV7-9	TRBJ1-1	TGTGCCAGCAGCGTGGGACAGCCAGGGTACACTGAAGCTTTCTTT	CASSVGQPGYTEAFF
few	.	TRBV9	TRBJ2-7	TGTGCCAGCAGCGTAGGTGGGGACTCCTCCTACGAGCAGTACTTC	CASSVGGDSSYEQYF
.	TRBD1	TRBV28	TRBJ1-3	TGTGCCAGCAGTTACACAGGGGGTCACTCTGGAAGCACCATATATTTT	CASSYTGGHSGSTIYF
.	.	TRBV7-2	TRBJ1-5	TGTGCCAGCAGCTTAGTGATACAGGGTTATAGCAATCAGCCCCAGCATTTT	CASSLVIQGYSNQPQHF